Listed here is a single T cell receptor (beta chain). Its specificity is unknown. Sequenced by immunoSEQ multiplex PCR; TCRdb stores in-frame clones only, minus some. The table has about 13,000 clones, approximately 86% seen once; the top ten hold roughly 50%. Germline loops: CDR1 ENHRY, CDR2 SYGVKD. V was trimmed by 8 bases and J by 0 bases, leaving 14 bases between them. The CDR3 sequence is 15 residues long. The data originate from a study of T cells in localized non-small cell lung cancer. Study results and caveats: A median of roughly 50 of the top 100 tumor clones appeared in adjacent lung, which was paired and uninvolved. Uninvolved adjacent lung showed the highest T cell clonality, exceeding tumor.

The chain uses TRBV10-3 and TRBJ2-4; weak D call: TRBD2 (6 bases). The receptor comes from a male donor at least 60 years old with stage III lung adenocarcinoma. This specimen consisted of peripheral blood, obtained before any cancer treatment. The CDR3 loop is CAIGGEPVAKNIQYF. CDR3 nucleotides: TGTGCCATCGGAGGGGAACCCGTAGCCAAAAACATTCAGTACTTC.